The 7 T cell receptor beta chains presented below share a single source sample, sequenced in a study of T cell responses to AZD1222 COVID-19 vaccine. Generated by immunoSEQ multiplex PCR, the TCRdb table keeps only in-frame clones and is missing some. The sample lists over 90,000 clones; 80% to 90% were seen once. Sequenced here: peripheral blood, sampled on day 0 of AZD1222 vaccination. These receptors were collected from an adult in good health.

This chain connects TRBV5-1 to TRBJ2-3; 7 nucleotides match TRBD2. The trim removed 5 bases at V and 5 bases at J, leaving 5 bases unmatched. Germline V lookup: CDR1 SGHRS, CDR2 YFSETQ. The CDR3 contains 13 residues. The CDR3 DNA is TGCGCCAGCAGGGAGCCGGGGGGAGATACGCAGTATTTT. Amino acids: CASREPGGDTQYF.

The rearrangement joins TRBV7-6 to TRBJ2-5; possible D gene TRBD2, 6 bases. The V end was cut by 5 bases, the J end by 1 base, with 11 bases between. The CDR3 has 14 residues. Germline V gives CDR1 SGHVS, CDR2 FNYEAQ. CDR3 nucleotide sequence: TGTGCCAGCAGCCCCGGGACTTCCCAAGAGACCCAGTACTTC. Residues: CASSPGTSQETQYF. Looking up the rest from reference TRBV7-6 and TRBJ2-5 gives the full variable domain: GAGVSQSPRYKVTKRGQDVALRCDPISGHVSLYWYRQALGQGPEFLTYFNYEAQQDKSGLPNDRFSAERPEGSISTLTIQRTEQRDSAMYRCASSPGTSQETQYFGPGTRLLVL.

The chain employs TRBV14 and TRBJ1-2, with D tentatively TRBD1 (5 bases). Between the trimmed V and J ends, which lost 4 bases and 2 bases, there was a span of 17 bases. In germline, CDR1 is SGHDN, CDR2 FVKESK. This CDR3 comprises 16 residues. The CDR3 sequence: CASSPPGGSPNYGYTF. CDR3 nucleotide sequence: TGTGCCAGCAGCCCCCCCGGGGGTTCCCCCAACTATGGCTACACCTTC.

This rearrangement joins TRBV7-2 to TRBJ2-5; D gene uncertain. In germline, CDR1 is SGHTA, CDR2 FQGNSA. This CDR3 has 13 residues. Deletions cut 5 bases from V and 1 base from J, with 8 bases between. DNA of the CDR3: TGTGCCAGCAGCCCAAGGATCCAAGAGACCCAGTACTTC. Its translation: CASSPRIQETQYF.

CDR3 in amino acids: CASSEKGYGYTF. DNA for the CDR3: TGTGCCAGCAGTGAGAAGGGGTATGGCTACACCTTC. The rearrangement uses TRBV6-4 and TRBJ1-2, with D maybe TRBD1 (5 bases). Germline assignment: CDR1 MRHNA and CDR2 SNTAGT. Trimming pared 3 bases from V and 5 bases from J, leaving 7 bases between. The CDR3 sequence is 12 residues long.

The chain joins TRBV7-2 to TRBJ1-3, with 11 bases aligning to TRBD1. The CDR3 has 15 amino acids. The trim removed 4 bases at V and 2 bases at J, leaving 1 base unmatched. Per germline, CDR1 SGHTA and CDR2 FQGNSA. CDR3 loop: CASSWGQGAGNTIYF. The CDR3 bases are TGTGCCAGCAGCTGGGGACAGGGGGCTGGAAACACCATATATTTT.

The rearrangement joins TRBV10-3 to TRBJ1-1; D call uncertain. Germline V gene data show CDR1 as ENHRY and CDR2 as SYGVKD. V dropped 0 bases and J dropped 11 bases, with 10 bases sitting between them. CDR3 size: 12 residues. The CDR3 coding sequence is TGTGCCATCAGTGAGTCGGAAGGTACGGCTTTCTTT. Translating gives CAISESEGTAFF.